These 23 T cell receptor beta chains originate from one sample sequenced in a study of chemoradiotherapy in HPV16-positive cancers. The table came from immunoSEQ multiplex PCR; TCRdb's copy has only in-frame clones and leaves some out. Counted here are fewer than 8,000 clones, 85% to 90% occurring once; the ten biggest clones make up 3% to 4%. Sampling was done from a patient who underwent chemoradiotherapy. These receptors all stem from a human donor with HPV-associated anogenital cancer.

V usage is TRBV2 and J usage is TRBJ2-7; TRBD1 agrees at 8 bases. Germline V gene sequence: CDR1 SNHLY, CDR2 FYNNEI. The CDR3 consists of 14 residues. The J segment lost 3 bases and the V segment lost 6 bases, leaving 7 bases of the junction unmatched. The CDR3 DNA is TGTGCCAGCAGCCTACAGGGGGGAGACTACGAGCAGTACTTC. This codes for CASSLQGGDYEQYF.

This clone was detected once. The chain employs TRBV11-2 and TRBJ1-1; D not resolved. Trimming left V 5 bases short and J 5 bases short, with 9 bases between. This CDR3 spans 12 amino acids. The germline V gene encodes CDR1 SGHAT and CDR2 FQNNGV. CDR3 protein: CASSHGVTEAFF. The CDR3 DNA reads TGTGCCAGCAGCCACGGGGTTACTGAAGCTTTCTTT.

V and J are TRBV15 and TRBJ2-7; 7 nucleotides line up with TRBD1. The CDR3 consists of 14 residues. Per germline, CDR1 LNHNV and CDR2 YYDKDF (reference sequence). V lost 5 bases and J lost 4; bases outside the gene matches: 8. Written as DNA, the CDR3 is TGTGCCACCAGCGTTAAACAGGGGTTTTACGAGCAGTACTTC. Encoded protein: CATSVKQGFYEQYF.

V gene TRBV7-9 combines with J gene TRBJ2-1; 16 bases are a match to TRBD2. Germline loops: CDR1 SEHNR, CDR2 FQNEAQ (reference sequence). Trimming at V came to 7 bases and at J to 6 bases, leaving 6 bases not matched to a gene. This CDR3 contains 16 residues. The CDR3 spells CASMGLAGGVRNEQFF. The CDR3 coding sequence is TGTGCCAGCATGGGACTAGCGGGAGGGGTTCGCAATGAGCAGTTCTTC.

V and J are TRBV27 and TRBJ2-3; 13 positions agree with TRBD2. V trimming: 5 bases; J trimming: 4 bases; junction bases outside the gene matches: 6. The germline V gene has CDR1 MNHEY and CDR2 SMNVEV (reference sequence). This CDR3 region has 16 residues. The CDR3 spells CASSQGLAGDPDTQYF. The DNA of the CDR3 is TGTGCCAGCAGTCAAGGACTAGCGGGAGACCCAGATACGCAGTATTTT.

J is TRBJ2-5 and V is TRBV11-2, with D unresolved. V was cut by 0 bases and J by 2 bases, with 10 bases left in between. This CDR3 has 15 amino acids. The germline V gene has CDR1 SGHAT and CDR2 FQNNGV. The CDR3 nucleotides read TGTGCCAGCAGCTTAGAGTGGCAGCTTCAAGAGACCCAGTACTTC. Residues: CASSLEWQLQETQYF.

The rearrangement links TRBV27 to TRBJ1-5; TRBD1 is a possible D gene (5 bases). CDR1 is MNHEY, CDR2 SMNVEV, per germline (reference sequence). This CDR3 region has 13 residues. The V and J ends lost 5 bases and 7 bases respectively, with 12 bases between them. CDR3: CASSLQGYQPQHF. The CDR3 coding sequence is TGTGCCAGCAGTCTCCAGGGATACCAGCCCCAGCATTTT.

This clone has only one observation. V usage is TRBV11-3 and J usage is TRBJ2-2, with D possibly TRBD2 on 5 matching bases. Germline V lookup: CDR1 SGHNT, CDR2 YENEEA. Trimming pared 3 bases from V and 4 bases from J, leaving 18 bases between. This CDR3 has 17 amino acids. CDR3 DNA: TGTGCCAGCAGCTTTGGGCGGAGGTCGAGTAGCACCGGGGAGCTGTTTTTT. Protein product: CASSFGRRSSSTGELFF. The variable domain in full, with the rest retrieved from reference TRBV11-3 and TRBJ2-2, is EAGVVQSPRYKIIEKKQPVAFWCNPISGHNTLYWYLQNLGQGPELLIRYENEEAVDDSQLPKDRFSAERLKGVDSTLKIQPAELGDSAVYLCASSFGRRSSSTGELFFGEGSRLTVL.

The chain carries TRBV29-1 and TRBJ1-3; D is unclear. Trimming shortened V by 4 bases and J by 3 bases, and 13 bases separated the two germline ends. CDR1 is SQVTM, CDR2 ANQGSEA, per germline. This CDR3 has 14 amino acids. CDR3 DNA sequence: TGCAGCGTTGGTTTAGGCTCGATTGGAAACACCATATATTTT. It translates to CSVGLGSIGNTIYF.

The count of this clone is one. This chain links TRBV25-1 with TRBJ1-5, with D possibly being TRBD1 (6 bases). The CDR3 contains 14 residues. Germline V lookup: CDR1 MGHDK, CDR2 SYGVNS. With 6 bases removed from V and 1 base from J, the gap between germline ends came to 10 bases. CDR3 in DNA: TGTGCCAGCAGCCTCCAGGGGAGCAATCAGCCCCAGCATTTT. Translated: CASSLQGSNQPQHF.

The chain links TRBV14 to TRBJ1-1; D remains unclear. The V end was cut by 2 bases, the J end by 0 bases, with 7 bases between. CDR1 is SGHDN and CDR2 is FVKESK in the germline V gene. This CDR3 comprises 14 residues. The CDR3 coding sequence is TGTGCCAGCAGCCAAAACACCCTGAACACTGAAGCTTTCTTT. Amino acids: CASSQNTLNTEAFF.

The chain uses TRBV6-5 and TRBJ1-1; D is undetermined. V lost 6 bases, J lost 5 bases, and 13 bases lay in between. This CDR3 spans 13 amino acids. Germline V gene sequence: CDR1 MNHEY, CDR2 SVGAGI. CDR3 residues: CASSPFRGTEAFF. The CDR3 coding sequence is TGTGCCAGCAGCCCGTTTCGGGGTACTGAAGCTTTCTTT.

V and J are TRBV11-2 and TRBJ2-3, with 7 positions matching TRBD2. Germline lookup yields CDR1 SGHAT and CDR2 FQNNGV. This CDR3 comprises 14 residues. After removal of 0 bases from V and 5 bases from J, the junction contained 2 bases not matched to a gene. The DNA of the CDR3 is TGTGCCAGCAGCTTAGAGGTAGCGGGAGATACGCAGTATTTT. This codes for CASSLEVAGDTQYF.

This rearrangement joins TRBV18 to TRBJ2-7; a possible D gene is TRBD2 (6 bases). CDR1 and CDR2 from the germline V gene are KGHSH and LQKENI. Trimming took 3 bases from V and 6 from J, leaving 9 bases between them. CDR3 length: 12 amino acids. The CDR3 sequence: CASSPTSSEQYF. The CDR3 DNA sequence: TGTGCCAGCTCACCGACTAGTTCCGAGCAGTACTTC.

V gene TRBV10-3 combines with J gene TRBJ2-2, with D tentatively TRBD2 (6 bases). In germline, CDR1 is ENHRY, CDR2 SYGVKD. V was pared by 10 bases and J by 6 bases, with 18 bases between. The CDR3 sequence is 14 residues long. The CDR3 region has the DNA TGTGCCACAAGAGGGACGGGAGAGGCCGGGGAGCTGTTTTTT. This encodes CATRGTGEAGELFF.

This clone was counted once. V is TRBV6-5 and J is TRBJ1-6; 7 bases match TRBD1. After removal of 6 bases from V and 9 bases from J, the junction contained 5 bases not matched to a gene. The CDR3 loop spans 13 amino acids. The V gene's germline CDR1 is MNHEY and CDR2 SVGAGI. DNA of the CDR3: TGTGCCAGCAGGCCGACAGGGACTTCACCCCTCCACTTT. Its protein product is CASRPTGTSPLHF.

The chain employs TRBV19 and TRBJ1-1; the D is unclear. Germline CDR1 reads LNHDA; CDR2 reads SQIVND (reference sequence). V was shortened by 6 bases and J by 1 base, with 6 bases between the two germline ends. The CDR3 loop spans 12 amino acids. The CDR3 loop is CASRYGNTEAFF. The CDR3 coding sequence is TGTGCCAGTAGGTACGGGAACACTGAAGCTTTCTTT.

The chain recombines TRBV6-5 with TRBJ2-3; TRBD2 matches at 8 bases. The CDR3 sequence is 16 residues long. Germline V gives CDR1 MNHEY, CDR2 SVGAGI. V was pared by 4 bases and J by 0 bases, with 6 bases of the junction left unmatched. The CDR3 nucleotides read TGTGCCAGCAGTTTTTCGGGAGGGCCAAGCACAGATACGCAGTATTTT. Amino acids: CASSFSGGPSTDTQYF.

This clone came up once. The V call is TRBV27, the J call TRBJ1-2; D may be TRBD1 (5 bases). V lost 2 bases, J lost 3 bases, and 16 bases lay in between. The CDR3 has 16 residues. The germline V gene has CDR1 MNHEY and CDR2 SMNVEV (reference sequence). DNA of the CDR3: TGTGCCAGCAGTTTAGGGGGGAGGGCGTTCGACTATGGCTACACCTTC. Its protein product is CASSLGGRAFDYGYTF.

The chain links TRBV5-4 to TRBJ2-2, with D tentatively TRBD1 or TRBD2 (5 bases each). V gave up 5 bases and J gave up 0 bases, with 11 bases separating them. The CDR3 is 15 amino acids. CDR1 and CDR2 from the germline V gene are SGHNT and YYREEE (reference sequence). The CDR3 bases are TGTGCCAGCAGTCCCGGGGCGGCGAACACCGGGGAGCTGTTTTTT. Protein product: CASSPGAANTGELFF.

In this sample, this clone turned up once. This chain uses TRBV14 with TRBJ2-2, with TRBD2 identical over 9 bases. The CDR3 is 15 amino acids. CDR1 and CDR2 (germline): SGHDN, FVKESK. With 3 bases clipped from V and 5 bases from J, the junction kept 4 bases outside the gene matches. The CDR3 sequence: CASSQSAGGTGELFF. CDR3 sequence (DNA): TGTGCCAGCAGCCAGAGTGCGGGAGGGACCGGGGAGCTGTTTTTT.

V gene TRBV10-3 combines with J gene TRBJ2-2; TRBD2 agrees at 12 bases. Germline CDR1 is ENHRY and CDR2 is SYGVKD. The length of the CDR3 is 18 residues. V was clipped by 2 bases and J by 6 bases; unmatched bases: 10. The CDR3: CAISERLAGGIGSGELFF. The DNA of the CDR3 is TGTGCCATCAGTGAGCGCCTAGCGGGAGGGATTGGGTCCGGGGAGCTGTTTTTT.

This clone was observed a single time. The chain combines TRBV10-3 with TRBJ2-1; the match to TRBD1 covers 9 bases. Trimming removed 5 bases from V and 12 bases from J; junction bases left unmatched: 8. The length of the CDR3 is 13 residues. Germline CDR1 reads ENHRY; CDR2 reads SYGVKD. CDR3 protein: CAISPGTGSAQFF. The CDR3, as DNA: TGTGCCATCAGTCCCGGGACAGGGTCGGCGCAGTTCTTC.